Below, 5 T cell receptor beta chains from the same sample are listed, as sequenced in a study of T cells after yellow fever vaccination. TCRdb independently ran MiXCR on the 5' RACE reads; one entry per CDR3 protein. The sample contains approximately 550,000 distinct CDR3 sequences, 19% of which appear only once. The source was PBMCs, collected 15 days after the yellow fever booster vaccination. The receptors shown here come from a man aged 30 to 45 who received the YFV17D yellow fever vaccine.

This clonotype was recorded many times. The J gene is TRBJ2-1, the V gene TRBV7-9; D might be TRBD2 (5 bases). Trimming removed 1 base from V and 4 bases from J, with 11 bases in between. CDR1 and CDR2 from the germline V gene are SEHNR and FQNEAQ (reference sequence). The length of the CDR3 is 15 residues. This CDR3 reads CASSLVRVNYNEQFF. In DNA form, the CDR3 reads TGTGCCAGCAGCTTAGTGAGGGTGAATTACAATGAGCAGTTCTTC. Based on the CDR3 plus reference TRBV7-9 and TRBJ2-1, the full variable domain is DTGVSQNPRHKITKRGQNVTFRCDPISEHNRLYWYRQTLGQGPEFLTYFQNEAQLEKSRLLSDRFSAERPKGSFSTLEIQRTEQGDSAMYLCASSLVRVNYNEQFFGPGTRLTVL.

This clonotype was recorded a few times. The chain carries TRBV10-2 and TRBJ2-7, with 7 positions matching TRBD1. The V segment lost 8 bases and the J segment 8 bases; nucleotides outside the gene matches: 9. Per germline, CDR1 WSHSY and CDR2 SAAADI. The CDR3 is 12 amino acids. In DNA, the CDR3 is TGCGCCAGCGGGGACAGACCTACGAAGCAGTACTTC. Translated, it gives CASGDRPTKQYF.

There are a few counts of this clonotype. The chain links TRBV7-3 to TRBJ2-7; the D gene is possibly TRBD1 (6 bases). The germline V and J ends were trimmed by 2 bases and 2 bases, with 13 bases remaining between them. The CDR3 is made up of 15 amino acids. Germline V CDR1 and CDR2: SGHTA, FQGTGA. The CDR3, as DNA: TGTGCCAGCAGCTTAGGGACATTTCTCCCCTACGAGCAGTACTTC. It specifies CASSLGTFLPYEQYF.

This clonotype has more than one count but fewer than ten. The chain links TRBV30 to TRBJ2-5; D is ambiguous. The V gene's germline CDR1 is GTSNPN and CDR2 SVGIG (reference sequence). The CDR3 extends over 13 amino acids. Trimming left V 7 bases short and J 1 base short, with 13 bases between. This CDR3 is CAFTPGPQETQYF. In DNA, the CDR3 is TGTGCCTTCACCCCCGGGCCCCAAGAGACCCAGTACTTC.

The V call is TRBV20-1, the J call TRBJ2-3; D is unclear. V lost 6 bases, J lost 6 bases, and 13 bases lay in between. The germline V gene encodes CDR1 DFQATT and CDR2 SNEGSKA (reference sequence). The CDR3 has 12 amino acids. CDR3 DNA sequence: TGCAGTGCCCCCCGGAACAGCGATACGCAGTATTTT. As protein: CSAPRNSDTQYF.